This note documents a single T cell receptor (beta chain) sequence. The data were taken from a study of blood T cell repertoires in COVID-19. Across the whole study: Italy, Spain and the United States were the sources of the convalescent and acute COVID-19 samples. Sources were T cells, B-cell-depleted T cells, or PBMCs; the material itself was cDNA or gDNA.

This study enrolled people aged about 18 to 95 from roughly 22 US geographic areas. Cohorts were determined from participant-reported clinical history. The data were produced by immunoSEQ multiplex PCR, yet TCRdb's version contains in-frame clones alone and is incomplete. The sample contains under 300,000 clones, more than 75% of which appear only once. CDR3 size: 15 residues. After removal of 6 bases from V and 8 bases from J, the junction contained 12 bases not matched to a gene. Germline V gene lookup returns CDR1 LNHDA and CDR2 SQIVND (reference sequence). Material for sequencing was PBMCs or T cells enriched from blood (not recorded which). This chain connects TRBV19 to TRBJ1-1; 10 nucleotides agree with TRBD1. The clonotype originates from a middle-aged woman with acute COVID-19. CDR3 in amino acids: CASRSGQGGREEAFF. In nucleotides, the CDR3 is TGTGCCAGTAGATCCGGACAGGGGGGTAGGGAAGAAGCTTTCTTT.